The TCR beta chain under discussion was sequenced for a study of ipilimumab plus nivolumab after autologous stem cell transplantation. Looking at the study overall: Both relapsed and primary refractory DLBCL were included.

The germline gives CDR1 SEHNR, CDR2 FQNEAQ (reference sequence). Trimming pared 2 bases from V and 4 bases from J, leaving 8 bases between. The CDR3 runs 13 residues. Of note for this clone: What it binds is not known.

The study's findings and limits: TCR repertoire, Treg phenotype and gut microbiota reportedly support more study of this approach.

The protocol was immunoSEQ multiplex PCR, while the TCRdb copy is restricted to in-frame clones and leaves out a portion. The sample shows about 84,000 clones, nearly 85% of them seen only once. The TCR originated in a male donor with diffuse large B-cell lymphoma. The chain uses TRBV7-9 and TRBJ2-5; D uncertain. The specimen was PBMCs, collected in a trial of ipilimumab plus nivolumab as post-transplant consolidation. The CDR3 loop reads CASSLKNPETQYF. In nucleotides, the CDR3 is TGTGCCAGCAGCTTAAAGAATCCAGAGACCCAGTACTTC.